This entry describes one T cell receptor (beta chain). Healthy Caucasian individuals made up all the donors. The data derive from a study of identical twins. From the 5' RACE reads, TCRdb called clonotypes with MiXCR, one entry per CDR3 protein. The sample contains 650,000 to 800,000 distinct CDR3 sequences, approximately 9% of which appear only once. Germline-derived CDR1 and CDR2 are LGHDT and YNNKEL (reference sequence). The V end was cut by 3 bases, the J end by 1 base, with 23 bases between. This CDR3 is 19 amino acids long. These same data were also listed under a study on yellow fever vaccine responses in identical twins.

Specimen: PBMCs. The TCR was taken from a young woman in good health. The chain recombines TRBV3-1 with TRBJ2-3, with D tentatively TRBD2 (5 bases). CDR3 coding DNA: TGTGCCAGCAGCCACTTTAGGTCCGCTAAACTAGTGGGCACAGATACGCAGTATTTT. The encoded protein is CASSHFRSAKLVGTDTQYF.